The 12 T cell receptor beta chains below all came from one sample that was sequenced in a study of technical replicates of blood from a handful of donors. Only in-frame clones appear in the TCRdb table, and some are missing; sequencing was by immunoSEQ multiplex PCR. The sample contains roughly 12,000 clones, around 92% of which appear only once. The specimen was PBMCs. Every receptor here comes from a human donor in good health.

This chain uses TRBV18 with TRBJ1-1; perhaps TRBD1 as D (6 bases). The V and J ends lost 3 bases and 0 bases respectively, with 8 bases between them. There are 14 residues in the CDR3. CDR1 and CDR2 (germline): KGHSH, LQKENI. CDR3 coding DNA: TGTGCCAGCTCACCGGACAGTCTGAACACTGAAGCTTTCTTT. As protein: CASSPDSLNTEAFF.

V gene TRBV5-6 combines with J gene TRBJ2-7; D is perhaps TRBD1 (6 bases). Trimming removed 0 bases at V and 3 bases at J, with 10 bases between. Germline CDR1 reads SGHDT; CDR2 reads YYEEEE. This CDR3 comprises 14 residues. This CDR3 is CASSLGTGLYEQYF. For the CDR3, the DNA is TGTGCCAGCAGCTTGGGAACAGGGCTCTACGAGCAGTACTTC. The full variable domain, rest sourced from reference TRBV5-6 and TRBJ2-7, is DAGVTQSPTHLIKTRGQQVTLRCSPKSGHDTVSWYQQALGQGPQFIFQYYEEEERQRGNFPDRFSGHQFPNYSSELNVNALLLGDSALYLCASSLGTGLYEQYFGPGTRLTVT.

V is TRBV18 and J is TRBJ2-3, with a possible D match to TRBD1 (6 bases). There are 17 residues in the CDR3. The V gene's germline CDR1 is KGHSH and CDR2 LQKENI. Trimming shortened V by 3 bases and J by 3 bases, and 19 bases separated the two germline ends. The CDR3 DNA reads TGTGCCAGCTCACCTTATACTACAGGGCATTCTACAGATACGCAGTATTTT. Protein: CASSPYTTGHSTDTQYF.

The chain is built from TRBV7-9 and TRBJ1-1, with D unresolved. The CDR3 totals 13 residues. Germline V gives CDR1 SEHNR, CDR2 FQNEAQ (reference sequence). Trimming cost V 5 bases and J 1 base, with 8 bases left between them. CDR3 sequence (DNA): TGTGCCAGCAGCCCAGATCAGAACACTGAAGCTTTCTTT. It is translated as CASSPDQNTEAFF.

This chain links TRBV7-4 with TRBJ2-7; the match to TRBD1 covers 7 bases. Germline CDR1 SGHVT, CDR2 SQSDAQ. The trim removed 5 bases at V and 1 base at J, leaving 8 bases unmatched. This CDR3 has 15 residues. This CDR3 is CASSLDRVLSYEQYF. The CDR3 DNA reads as TGTGCCAGCAGCCTTGACAGGGTTTTGTCCTACGAGCAGTACTTC.

The V call is TRBV5-1, the J call TRBJ2-5, with no clear D. The ends were cut back, 2 bases at V and 5 bases at J, with 4 bases in the middle. CDR1 is SGHRS and CDR2 is YFSETQ in the germline V gene. The CDR3 covers 11 residues. The CDR3 DNA follows: TGCGCCAGCAGCTTCCAGGAGACCCAGTACTTC. Translating it yields CASSFQETQYF.

The chain uses TRBV27 and TRBJ1-4, with unresolved D. Germline CDR1 MNHEY, CDR2 SMNVEV (reference sequence). The V end was cut by 3 bases, the J end by 0 bases, with 20 bases between. The CDR3 totals 19 residues. In DNA, the CDR3 is TGTGCCAGCAGTTTCCACGCCAATGAGGGTCCCACAACTAATGAAAAACTGTTTTTT. Residues: CASSFHANEGPTTNEKLFF.

The sample holds one count of this clone. The chain has TRBV6-5 and TRBJ2-1, with D tentatively TRBD2 (6 bases). CDR3 length: 15 amino acids. V gave up 2 bases and J gave up 6 bases, with 14 bases separating them. Germline loops: CDR1 MNHEY, CDR2 SVGAGI. In DNA, the CDR3 is TGTGCCAGCAGTTACGACCGGGACTCCATCAATGAGCAGTTCTTC. Protein sequence: CASSYDRDSINEQFF.

CDR3 in amino acids: CAWNPGALNEQFF. The CDR3 DNA reads TGTGCCTGGAATCCGGGAGCCCTCAATGAGCAGTTCTTC. This chain uses TRBV30 with TRBJ2-1, with a weak D call TRBD2 (6 bases). V was cut by 4 bases and J by 6 bases, with 13 bases left in between. Germline CDR1 GTSNPN, CDR2 SVGIG (reference sequence). The CDR3 sequence is 13 residues long.

The V gene is TRBV5-4, the J gene TRBJ1-1; maybe TRBD1 (6 bases). The CDR3 spans 14 residues. V lost 0 bases to trimming and J lost 0 bases, with 6 bases between them. Germline lookup yields CDR1 SGHNT and CDR2 YYREEE (reference sequence). CDR3 amino acids: CASSLDRVNTEAFF. The CDR3, as DNA: TGTGCCAGCAGCTTGGACAGGGTGAACACTGAAGCTTTCTTT. The variable domain in full, with the rest retrieved from reference TRBV5-4 and TRBJ1-1, is ETGVTQSPTHLIKTRGQQVTLRCSSQSGHNTVSWYQQALGQGPQFIFQYYREEENGRGNFPPRFSGLQFPNYSSELNVNALELDDSALYLCASSLDRVNTEAFFGQGTRLTVV.

The chain employs TRBV7-3 and TRBJ1-1; D is uncertain. This CDR3 contains 15 residues. Germline V gene sequence: CDR1 SGHTA, CDR2 FQGTGA. V shed 2 bases and J shed 0 bases, with 10 bases lying between them. Written as DNA, the CDR3 is TGTGCCAGCAGCTTATTAAGGAGAATGAACACTGAAGCTTTCTTT. It translates to CASSLLRRMNTEAFF.

This chain uses TRBV10-1 with TRBJ2-1; D may be TRBD2 (6 bases). V lost 4 bases to trimming and J lost 6 bases, with 13 bases between them. CDR3 length: 14 residues. Germline V gene lookup returns CDR1 WNHNN and CDR2 SYGVQD (reference sequence). This CDR3 reads CASSASSDGNEQFF. The DNA of the CDR3 is TGCGCCAGCAGTGCCTCTAGCGATGGCAATGAGCAGTTCTTC.